The rows below give T cell receptor beta chains drawn from one sample of a study of T cell responses to AZD1222 COVID-19 vaccine. TCRdb's table, derived via immunoSEQ multiplex PCR, lists solely in-frame clones and lacks some. Of under 50,000 clones in the sample, about nine tenths are singletons; the top ten hold about 27%. The sequencing here drew on peripheral blood, taken 28 days after the second dose of the MenACWY control vaccine. The receptors were gathered from an adult who received the MenACWY meningococcal vaccine as a control. CDR3s include the opening cysteine and the closing phenylalanine or tryptophan. A D gene is named only where the DNA matches it firmly. Clone size appears in some rows only: once, few, many, or a class for an expanded clone.

V gene: TRBV29-1
J gene: TRBJ2-2
D gene: TRBD1
clone size: .
CDR3 protein: CSVTPGQLTGELFF
CDR3 DNA: TGCAGCGTCACTCCGGGACAGCTTACCGGGGAGCTGTTTTTT

V gene: TRBV2
J gene: TRBJ2-5
D gene: .
clone size: .
CDR3 protein: CASSEGARETQYF
CDR3 DNA: TGTGCCAGCAGTGAAGGGGCCAGAGAGACCCAGTACTTC

V gene: TRBV18
J gene: TRBJ2-7
D gene: .
clone size: .
CDR3 protein: CASSPGQLNREQYF
CDR3 DNA: TGTGCCAGCTCCCCCGGACAGTTGAACCGCGAGCAGTACTTC

V gene: TRBV28
J gene: TRBJ2-7
D gene: TRBD1
clone size: few
CDR3 protein: CASSPTRQGYEQYF
CDR3 DNA: TGTGCCAGCAGCCCTACCAGACAGGGGTACGAGCAGTACTTC

V gene: TRBV19
J gene: TRBJ2-2
D gene: .
clone size: .
CDR3 protein: CASSIVPGANTGELFF
CDR3 DNA: TGTGCCAGTAGTATAGTTCCAGGGGCGAACACCGGGGAGCTGTTTTTT

V gene: TRBV4-1
J gene: TRBJ1-5
D gene: .
clone size: .
CDR3 protein: CASSQEGGRGDQPQHF
CDR3 DNA: TGCGCCAGCAGCCAAGAGGGCGGGAGGGGGGATCAGCCCCAGCATTTT

V gene: TRBV19
J gene: TRBJ1-4
D gene: .
clone size: .
CDR3 protein: CASSPPGANEKLFF
CDR3 DNA: TGTGCCAGTAGCCCGCCAGGGGCTAATGAAAAACTGTTTTTT

V gene: TRBV19
J gene: TRBJ2-3
D gene: .
clone size: .
CDR3 protein: CASREQGKVDTQYF
CDR3 DNA: TGTGCCAGTAGGGAGCAGGGGAAGGTGGATACGCAGTATTTT

V gene: TRBV19
J gene: TRBJ1-6
D gene: .
clone size: .
CDR3 protein: CASSILGTENNSPLHF
CDR3 DNA: TGTGCCAGTAGTATACTCGGGACCGAAAATAATTCACCCCTCCACTTT

V gene: TRBV19
J gene: TRBJ1-2
D gene: .
clone size: once
CDR3 protein: CASSPRDPNYGYTF
CDR3 DNA: TGTGCCAGTAGTCCGCGTGACCCTAACTATGGCTACACCTTC

V gene: TRBV28
J gene: TRBJ1-1
D gene: TRBD1
clone size: .
CDR3 protein: CASIDRGKTEAFF
CDR3 DNA: TGTGCCAGCATCGACAGGGGGAAAACTGAAGCTTTCTTT

V gene: TRBV18
J gene: TRBJ1-1
D gene: TRBD1
clone size: .
CDR3 protein: CASSAQGARAEAFF
CDR3 DNA: TGTGCCAGCTCAGCGCAGGGGGCTCGCGCTGAAGCTTTCTTT

V gene: TRBV10-2
J gene: TRBJ2-5
D gene: TRBD1
clone size: .
CDR3 protein: CASSYREDRDIQETQYF
CDR3 DNA: TGCGCCAGCAGCTATAGGGAGGACAGGGATATCCAAGAGACCCAGTACTTC

V gene: TRBV5-1
J gene: TRBJ2-7
D gene: .
clone size: .
CDR3 protein: CASSLTRGVGYEQYF
CDR3 DNA: TGCGCCAGCAGCTTGACGCGGGGCGTGGGCTACGAGCAGTACTTC

V gene: TRBV5-6
J gene: TRBJ1-6
D gene: .
clone size: .
CDR3 protein: CASSRDTVNSPLHF
CDR3 DNA: TGTGCCAGCAGTCGGGACACAGTTAATTCACCCCTCCACTTT

V gene: TRBV6-1
J gene: TRBJ2-5
D gene: TRBD2
clone size: .
CDR3 protein: CASSETSGVDPQYF
CDR3 DNA: TGTGCCAGCAGTGAAACTAGCGGGGTGGACCCCCAGTACTTC

V gene: TRBV27
J gene: TRBJ2-7
D gene: .
clone size: .
CDR3 protein: CASSLGGEQYF
CDR3 DNA: TGTGCCAGCAGTTTAGGGGGGGAGCAGTACTTC

V gene: TRBV10-3
J gene: TRBJ2-3
D gene: TRBD2
clone size: .
CDR3 protein: CAISTLAGTVSTDTQYF
CDR3 DNA: TGTGCCATCAGTACGCTAGCGGGAACCGTCAGCACAGATACGCAGTATTTT

V gene: TRBV7-8
J gene: TRBJ2-2
D gene: .
clone size: .
CDR3 protein: CASSPGTGAAGELFF
CDR3 DNA: TGTGCCAGCAGCCCGGGGACCGGGGCGGCCGGGGAGCTGTTTTTT

V gene: TRBV5-1
J gene: TRBJ1-4
D gene: TRBD1
clone size: .
CDR3 protein: CASSSGQGGAEKLFF
CDR3 DNA: TGCGCCAGCAGCTCGGGACAGGGAGGGGCTGAAAAACTGTTTTTT

V gene: TRBV28
J gene: TRBJ2-3
D gene: .
clone size: .
CDR3 protein: CASSLYVAATSTDTQYF
CDR3 DNA: TGTGCCAGCAGTTTATACGTCGCGGCAACTTCCACAGATACGCAGTATTTT

V gene: TRBV3-1/TRBV3-2
J gene: TRBJ2-7
D gene: TRBD2
clone size: once
CDR3 protein: CASSQGAGGPPEQYF
CDR3 DNA: TGTGCCAGCAGCCAAGGGGCGGGAGGGCCGCCCGAGCAGTACTTC

V gene: TRBV15
J gene: TRBJ2-6
D gene: .
clone size: .
CDR3 protein: CATSRALSVAGTSGANVLTF
CDR3 DNA: TGTGCCACCAGCAGAGCTTTATCAGTCGCTGGAACCTCTGGGGCCAACGTCCTGACTTTC

V gene: TRBV6-1
J gene: TRBJ1-1
D gene: .
clone size: .
CDR3 protein: CASSLWAISAEAFF
CDR3 DNA: TGTGCCAGCAGTCTATGGGCGATTTCAGCTGAAGCTTTCTTT

V gene: TRBV13
J gene: TRBJ2-7
D gene: TRBD1
clone size: .
CDR3 protein: CASSFTGGYEQYF
CDR3 DNA: TGTGCCAGCAGCTTCACAGGGGGCTACGAGCAGTACTTC

V gene: TRBV7-3
J gene: TRBJ2-3
D gene: TRBD2
clone size: .
CDR3 protein: CASSLKPSFKGGVAGGADTQYF
CDR3 DNA: TGTGCCAGCAGCTTAAAGCCCTCCTTTAAGGGAGGAGTAGCGGGAGGTGCAGATACGCAGTATTTT

V gene: TRBV25-1
J gene: TRBJ2-1
D gene: .
clone size: .
CDR3 protein: CASSEVGEGAEQFF
CDR3 DNA: TGTGCCAGCAGTGAAGTGGGCGAGGGAGCTGAGCAGTTCTTC

V gene: TRBV29-1
J gene: TRBJ2-1
D gene: .
clone size: .
CDR3 protein: CSVGEGTKQFF
CDR3 DNA: TGCAGCGTGGGCGAGGGTACTAAGCAGTTCTTC

V gene: TRBV7-3
J gene: TRBJ1-2
D gene: .
clone size: .
CDR3 protein: CASSLNRGDYGYTF
CDR3 DNA: TGTGCCAGCAGCTTAAACCGGGGGGACTATGGCTACACCTTC

V gene: TRBV2
J gene: TRBJ1-3
D gene: .
clone size: .
CDR3 protein: CASSETGFGNTIYF
CDR3 DNA: TGTGCCAGCAGTGAAACGGGCTTTGGAAACACCATATATTTT

V gene: TRBV19
J gene: TRBJ2-1
D gene: .
clone size: .
CDR3 protein: CASSPTAKGEQFF
CDR3 DNA: TGTGCCAGTAGTCCCACGGCAAAGGGGGAGCAGTTCTTC

V gene: TRBV5-5
J gene: TRBJ1-1
D gene: TRBD1
clone size: .
CDR3 protein: CASSPNDRVGAFF
CDR3 DNA: TGTGCCAGCAGCCCTAACGACAGGGTTGGCGCTTTCTTT

V gene: TRBV30
J gene: TRBJ2-1
D gene: .
clone size: .
CDR3 protein: CAWESGGYNEQFF
CDR3 DNA: TGTGCCTGGGAGTCGGGCGGCTACAATGAGCAGTTCTTC

V gene: TRBV7-2
J gene: TRBJ2-1
D gene: .
clone size: .
CDR3 protein: CASSPRGYGEQFF
CDR3 DNA: TGTGCCAGCAGCCCTAGGGGCTACGGTGAGCAGTTCTTC

V gene: TRBV7-2
J gene: TRBJ2-3
D gene: .
clone size: .
CDR3 protein: CASSLVPAPLSTDTQYF
CDR3 DNA: TGTGCCAGCAGCTTAGTCCCAGCGCCCTTGAGCACAGATACGCAGTATTTT

V gene: TRBV19
J gene: TRBJ2-1
D gene: .
clone size: .
CDR3 protein: CASSGSRDMSEQFF
CDR3 DNA: TGTGCCAGTAGTGGATCGCGGGATATGAGTGAGCAGTTCTTC

V gene: TRBV18
J gene: TRBJ2-7
D gene: TRBD1
clone size: .
CDR3 protein: CASSHGGSGTGKHEQYF
CDR3 DNA: TGTGCCAGCTCACACGGGGGCTCTGGGACAGGCAAACACGAGCAGTACTTC

V gene: TRBV28
J gene: TRBJ2-3
D gene: TRBD1
clone size: .
CDR3 protein: CASSLSKGGPDTQYF
CDR3 DNA: TGTGCCAGCAGTTTGTCAAAAGGGGGCCCGGATACGCAGTATTTT

V gene: TRBV7-2
J gene: TRBJ2-7
D gene: .
clone size: .
CDR3 protein: CASSLGKGSSYEQYF
CDR3 DNA: TGTGCCAGCAGCTTAGGGAAGGGGAGCTCCTACGAGCAGTACTTC

V gene: TRBV7-9
J gene: TRBJ2-6
D gene: TRBD1
clone size: .
CDR3 protein: CASSARTGIFSGANVLTF
CDR3 DNA: TGTGCCAGCAGCGCCCGGACAGGAATATTCTCTGGGGCCAACGTCCTGACTTTC

V gene: TRBV7-9
J gene: TRBJ2-7
D gene: TRBD1
clone size: .
CDR3 protein: CASSSPGTGFYEQYF
CDR3 DNA: TGTGCCAGCAGCTCTCCCGGGACAGGGTTTTACGAGCAGTACTTC

V gene: TRBV10-3
J gene: TRBJ1-1
D gene: .
clone size: once
CDR3 protein: CAIRAGQNTEAFF
CDR3 DNA: TGTGCCATCAGGGCAGGACAGAACACTGAAGCTTTCTTT

V gene: TRBV5-1
J gene: TRBJ2-3
D gene: .
clone size: .
CDR3 protein: CASSLRRTGSTDTQYF
CDR3 DNA: TGCGCCAGCAGCTTGAGGAGAACCGGGAGCACAGATACGCAGTATTTT

V gene: TRBV6-1
J gene: TRBJ2-6
D gene: .
clone size: .
CDR3 protein: CASSETPWNGGGANVLTF
CDR3 DNA: TGTGCCAGCAGTGAAACACCCTGGAACGGGGGAGGGGCCAACGTCCTGACTTTC

V gene: TRBV28
J gene: TRBJ1-5
D gene: .
clone size: .
CDR3 protein: CASRKGKGGQPQHF
CDR3 DNA: TGTGCCAGCCGAAAGGGGAAGGGGGGTCAGCCCCAGCATTTT

V gene: TRBV28
J gene: TRBJ2-5
D gene: .
clone size: few
CDR3 protein: CASSSRSGETQYF
CDR3 DNA: TGTGCCAGCAGTTCTCGGTCTGGAGAGACCCAGTACTTC

V gene: TRBV19
J gene: TRBJ1-1
D gene: .
clone size: .
CDR3 protein: CASSIVRRLNTEAFF
CDR3 DNA: TGTGCCAGTAGTATAGTACGGCGGTTGAACACTGAAGCTTTCTTT

V gene: TRBV10-3
J gene: TRBJ2-7
D gene: .
clone size: few
CDR3 protein: CAISESPAYEQYF
CDR3 DNA: TGTGCCATCAGTGAGTCGCCAGCCTACGAGCAGTACTTC